The 9 T cell receptor beta chains given below trace back to one sample, sequenced in a study of T cell responses to AZD1222 COVID-19 vaccine. Clones were sequenced by immunoSEQ multiplex PCR, and TCRdb holds only the in-frame ones, with some missing. This table holds about 160,000 clones, about 92% found once. This sample comprised peripheral blood, obtained on day 0 of MenACWY control vaccination. These receptors were obtained from an adult in good health.

The rearrangement joins TRBV3-1 (or the pseudogene TRBV3-2) to TRBJ2-1, with no clear D. CDR3 size: 14 residues. The germline gives CDR1 LGHDT, CDR2 YNNKEL (reference sequence). V dropped 0 bases and J dropped 5 bases, with 8 bases sitting between them. The DNA for the CDR3 is TGTGCCAGCAGCCAAGAACCCCGGAACAATGAGCAGTTCTTC. Translated, it gives CASSQEPRNNEQFF.

The chain links TRBV6-5 to TRBJ1-4; 9 positions match TRBD1. The CDR3 covers 15 residues. Germline lookup yields CDR1 MNHEY and CDR2 SVGAGI. V lost 7 bases and J lost 5; bases outside the gene matches: 8. This chain's CDR3 is CASTTMGTGNEKLFF. The CDR3 DNA follows: TGTGCCAGCACCACTATGGGGACAGGGAATGAAAAACTGTTTTTT.

This clone appeared a single time. V is TRBV3-1 (or the pseudogene TRBV3-2) and J is TRBJ1-1; D unresolved. V gave up 6 bases and J gave up 11 bases, with 22 bases separating them. The germline gives CDR1 LGHDT, CDR2 YNNKEL (reference sequence). This CDR3 has 14 amino acids. CDR3: CASSLNGISGWAFF. CDR3 nucleotides: TGTGCCAGCAGTCTCAACGGAATTTCGGGGTGGGCTTTCTTT.

Here the CDR3 reads CASSLTGTVNYGYTF. For the CDR3, the DNA is TGTGCCAGCAGCTTAACCGGGACAGTAAACTATGGCTACACCTTC. This rearrangement joins TRBV7-3 to TRBJ1-2, with 7 bases identical to TRBD1. This CDR3 is 15 amino acids long. V lost 0 bases to trimming and J lost 2 bases; unmatched junction nucleotides: 3. Per germline, CDR1 SGHTA and CDR2 FQGTGA.

The rearrangement links TRBV4-2 to TRBJ1-6; D unclear. CDR3 size: 16 residues. Germline CDR1 reads LGHNA; CDR2 reads YNFKEQ. V was shortened by 4 bases and J by 6 bases, with 16 bases between the two germline ends. CDR3 DNA: TGTGCCAGCAGCCGAACCGGGAGCGCCACTAATTCACCCCTCCACTTT. It encodes CASSRTGSATNSPLHF.

This chain connects TRBV30 to TRBJ2-3; 8 bases fit TRBD1. The trim removed 8 bases at V and 1 base at J, leaving 11 bases unmatched. The germline V gene has CDR1 GTSNPN and CDR2 SVGIG (reference sequence). The CDR3 is 15 residues long. DNA of the CDR3: TGTGCCCGCGGGGAGGAGGGACAGGGCACAGATACGCAGTATTTT. This gives the protein CARGEEGQGTDTQYF.

The chain employs TRBV9 and TRBJ2-7; D perhaps matches TRBD2 (7 bases). Germline V gene data show CDR1 as SGDLS and CDR2 as YYNGEE. This CDR3 spans 17 amino acids. The V end lost 4 bases, the J end lost 3 bases, and 23 bases lay between the germline ends. CDR3 amino acids: CASSRGASGGGNYEQYF. In nucleotides, the CDR3 is TGTGCCAGCAGCAGAGGGGCTAGCGGAGGGGGTAACTACGAGCAGTACTTC.

This chain joins TRBV2 and TRBJ1-2, with D unresolved. Trimming took 7 bases from V and 4 from J, leaving 19 bases between them. CDR3 length equals 15 residues. CDR1 and CDR2 (germline): SNHLY, FYNNEI. The CDR3 region is CASIIESRSGYGYTF. The CDR3 DNA reads as TGTGCCAGCATCATCGAGTCTAGGAGCGGCTATGGCTACACCTTC.

The J gene is TRBJ1-6, the V gene TRBV11-2; D ambiguous. This CDR3 is built from 14 residues. The V and J ends lost 5 bases and 8 bases respectively, with 13 bases between them. Looked up from germline, CDR1 is SGHAT and CDR2 is FQNNGV. The CDR3 loop reads CASSPARVYSPLHF. Here the CDR3 DNA reads TGTGCCAGCAGCCCCGCCCGTGTCTATTCACCCCTCCACTTT.